Following are 30 T cell receptor beta chains from one sample sequenced in a study of cytomegalovirus exposure and HLA in healthy donors. Primers for the PCR totalled 60 Vbeta and 13 Jbeta. TCRdb keeps only in-frame clones here, not all; method: immunoSEQ multiplex PCR. The sample table sets out under 90,000 clones. Material: PBMCs. The receptors stem from a female donor in good health and CMV-seropositive.

This chain connects TRBV5-6 to TRBJ2-5; TRBD1 might be the D (6 bases). Trimming left V 2 bases short and J 2 bases short, with 7 bases between. CDR3 length: 13 amino acids. Germline V gene lookup returns CDR1 SGHDT and CDR2 YYEEEE. The CDR3 here is CASSFGQQETQYF. The CDR3 coding sequence is TGTGCCAGCAGCTTCGGACAGCAAGAGACCCAGTACTTC.

The chain joins TRBV6-5 to TRBJ2-5, with TRBD1 matching over 7 bases. With V trimmed by 2 bases and J by 4 bases, 10 bases remained unmatched. Germline values: CDR1 MNHEY, CDR2 SVGAGI. CDR3 length: 16 amino acids. The CDR3 loop is CASSYADRVRGETQYF. Here the CDR3 DNA reads TGTGCCAGCAGTTACGCCGACAGGGTGAGGGGAGAGACCCAGTACTTC.

The chain combines TRBV27 with TRBJ1-2; D unresolved. The V gene's germline CDR1 is MNHEY and CDR2 SMNVEV (reference sequence). The CDR3 sequence is 15 residues long. V was pared by 4 bases and J by 6 bases, with 18 bases between. CDR3 loop: CASSSYIQAPDGYTF. The CDR3 DNA reads TGTGCCAGCAGTTCTTATATCCAGGCCCCAGATGGCTACACCTTC.

The gene calls are TRBV19 and TRBJ1-2; TRBD1 agrees at 11 bases. With V trimmed by 6 bases and J by 6 bases, 3 bases remained unmatched. Germline V gene data show CDR1 as LNHDA and CDR2 as SQIVND (reference sequence). This CDR3 is built from 13 residues. CDR3 protein: CASRGQGVDGYTF. The CDR3 nucleotides read TGTGCCAGTAGGGGACAGGGGGTTGATGGCTACACCTTC.

The V gene is TRBV5-1, the J gene TRBJ2-2, with 7 bases matching TRBD2. After removal of 0 bases from V and 0 bases from J, the junction contained 2 bases not matched to a gene. Germline loops: CDR1 SGHRS, CDR2 YFSETQ. This CDR3 is 16 amino acids long. The CDR3 DNA reads as TGCGCCAGCAGCTTGGGGCTAGCGGCGAACACCGGGGAGCTGTTTTTT. Its protein is CASSLGLAANTGELFF. Looking up the rest from reference TRBV5-1 and TRBJ2-2 gives the full variable domain: KAGVTQTPRYLIKTRGQQVTLSCSPISGHRSVSWYQQTPGQGLQFLFEYFSETQRNKGNFPGRFSGRQFSNSRSEMNVSTLELGDSALYLCASSLGLAANTGELFFGEGSRLTVL.

The chain has TRBV6-4 and TRBJ2-3; TRBD2 aligns across 7 bases. Germline CDR1 and CDR2: MRHNA and SNTAGT. The CDR3 sequence is 17 residues long. V lost 5 bases, J lost 0 bases, and 11 bases stayed unmatched. The CDR3 DNA reads as TGTGCCAGCAGTAAGGGGATGACTAGCTCTAGCACAGATACGCAGTATTTT. As protein: CASSKGMTSSSTDTQYF.

The chain recombines TRBV5-1 with TRBJ1-3; D is possibly TRBD1 (5 bases). The CDR3 has 16 residues. CDR1 and CDR2 from the germline V gene are SGHRS and YFSETQ. The V end lost 4 bases, the J end lost 0 bases, and 14 bases lay between the germline ends. The CDR3 bases are TGCGCCAGCAGCGCGGGACTGCTCATCTCTGGAAACACCATATATTTT. It encodes CASSAGLLISGNTIYF.

The chain combines TRBV5-6 with TRBJ2-7; TRBD2 might be the D (6 bases). Between the trimmed V and J ends, which lost 0 bases and 3 bases, there was a span of 13 bases. The CDR3 covers 15 residues. The germline V gene encodes CDR1 SGHDT and CDR2 YYEEEE. DNA of the CDR3: TGTGCCAGCAGCTTGGCCCCGGACTACCTCTACGAGCAGTACTTC. Translation: CASSLAPDYLYEQYF.

This chain connects TRBV5-4 to TRBJ2-4; the match to TRBD2 covers 8 bases. V dropped 0 bases and J dropped 4; count of bases not matched to a gene: 12. CDR3 length: 18 residues. Germline values: CDR1 SGHNT, CDR2 YYREEE (reference sequence). The CDR3 loop reads CASSLGGGGGSPKNIQYF. The CDR3 DNA is TGTGCCAGCAGCTTGGGTGGAGGCGGGGGGTCTCCTAAAAACATTCAGTACTTC.

The V and J genes are TRBV27 and TRBJ2-2, with 7 bases lining up with TRBD1. The CDR3 extends over 18 amino acids. Germline CDR1 MNHEY, CDR2 SMNVEV (reference sequence). J gave up 3 bases and V 3 bases, and 13 bases lay outside the gene matches. This chain's CDR3 is CASSFIPPRQGYTGELFF. The DNA of the CDR3 is TGTGCCAGCAGTTTCATCCCCCCCAGACAGGGCTACACCGGGGAGCTGTTTTTT.

This chain's CDR3 is CASTASGDTQYF. DNA of the CDR3: TGTGCCAGCACGGCTAGCGGGGATACGCAGTATTTT. The chain employs TRBV6-5 and TRBJ2-3, with 8 nucleotides matching TRBD2. The CDR3 spans 12 residues. CDR1 and CDR2 (germline): MNHEY, SVGAGI. Unmatched junction bases numbered 3, after V lost 7 bases and J lost 6 bases.

Written as DNA, the CDR3 is TGTGCCAGCAGCCGATCAGTCGGACTAGCGGGGGGTTACGAGCAGTACTTC. Its translation: CASSRSVGLAGGYEQYF. V and J are TRBV11-2 and TRBJ2-7, with 14 bases identical to TRBD2. The V gene's germline CDR1 is SGHAT and CDR2 FQNNGV. The V gene end was trimmed by 5 bases and the J gene end by 4 bases; junction bases not matched to a gene: 10. The CDR3 has 17 amino acids. Together with reference TRBV11-2 and TRBJ2-7, the CDR3 gives the full variable domain: EAGVAQSPRYKIIEKRQSVAFWCNPISGHATLYWYQQILGQGPKLLIQFQNNGVVDDSQLPKDRFSAERLKGVDSTLKIQPAKLEDSAVYLCASSRSVGLAGGYEQYFGPGTRLTVT.

The J gene is TRBJ2-1, the V gene TRBV11-2; 12 bases map to TRBD2. CDR1 and CDR2 (germline): SGHAT, FQNNGV. There are 17 residues in the CDR3. V was pared by 5 bases and J by 7 bases, with 12 bases of the junction left unmatched. The chain's CDR3 is CASSQARWTSGENEQFF. CDR3 nucleotide sequence: TGTGCCAGCAGCCAGGCGCGGTGGACTAGCGGGGAAAATGAGCAGTTCTTC.

J is TRBJ1-4 and V is TRBV7-9; 7 nucleotides agree with TRBD1. Germline CDR1 and CDR2: SEHNR and FQNEAQ (reference sequence). This CDR3 spans 18 amino acids. V lost 5 bases to trimming and J lost 2 bases; unmatched junction nucleotides: 14. This CDR3 reads CASSRITGADRTNEKLFF. The CDR3 nucleotides read TGTGCCAGCAGCCGAATAACGGGTGCGGACAGGACTAATGAAAAACTGTTTTTT.

The CDR3 loop is CASSLATGVSTDTQYF. The CDR3 bases are TGCGCCAGCAGCTTGGCCACAGGGGTCAGCACAGATACGCAGTATTTT. V is TRBV5-1 and J is TRBJ2-3; 7 bases line up with TRBD1. Trimming cost V 0 bases and J 0 bases; bases outside gene matches: 4. This CDR3 is built from 16 residues. Germline V gene lookup returns CDR1 SGHRS and CDR2 YFSETQ.

The chain joins TRBV2 to TRBJ2-5, with a possible D match to TRBD1 (6 bases). V lost 4 bases, J lost 1 base, and 7 bases lay in between. CDR1 and CDR2 (germline): SNHLY, FYNNEI. This CDR3 spans 13 amino acids. The CDR3 sequence is CASSGDTQETQYF. In nucleotides, the CDR3 is TGTGCCAGCAGTGGGGACACCCAAGAGACCCAGTACTTC.

The V call is TRBV28, the J call TRBJ2-3; TRBD2 aligns across 7 bases. The junction had 5 bases not matched to a gene; V was cut back by 5 bases and J by 0 bases. The germline V gene encodes CDR1 MDHEN and CDR2 SYDVKM. This CDR3 is 15 amino acids long. CDR3 coding DNA: TGTGCCAGCAGTAAAGCGGGATCGAGCACAGATACGCAGTATTTT. Translation: CASSKAGSSTDTQYF.

The chain couples TRBV6-1 to TRBJ2-7; the D gene is possibly TRBD2 (5 bases). Trimming took 8 bases from V and 0 from J, leaving 11 bases between them. This CDR3 contains 13 residues. The germline CDR1 and CDR2 sequences are MNHNS and SASEGT. CDR3 coding DNA: TGTGCCAGCCTGCGGAGGAGCTCCTACGAGCAGTACTTC. It translates to CASLRRSSYEQYF.

The chain uses TRBV5-6 and TRBJ1-4; D not certain. There are 17 residues in the CDR3. The germline CDR1 and CDR2 sequences are SGHDT and YYEEEE. V was pared by 3 bases and J by 0 bases, with 15 bases between. CDR3 region: CASSYRRTSATNEKLFF. CDR3 bases: TGTGCCAGCAGCTACAGACGGACTTCTGCAACTAATGAAAAACTGTTTTTT.

The chain has TRBV30 and TRBJ2-2; D remains ambiguous. This CDR3 region has 16 residues. The V end lost 4 bases, the J end lost 4 bases, and 19 bases lay between the germline ends. CDR1 and CDR2 (germline): GTSNPN, SVGIG (reference sequence). CDR3 protein: CAWTYRSVGRTGELFF. The CDR3 bases are TGTGCCTGGACCTATAGGAGCGTCGGTCGCACCGGGGAGCTGTTTTTT.

This chain uses TRBV28 with TRBJ1-5; weak D call: TRBD1 (5 bases). CDR1 and CDR2 (germline): MDHEN, SYDVKM. The CDR3 consists of 14 residues. V was pared by 7 bases and J by 4 bases, with 14 bases between. CDR3 protein: CASISWGGNQPQHF. CDR3 sequence (DNA): TGTGCCAGCATAAGTTGGGGCGGAAATCAGCCCCAGCATTTT.

V and J are TRBV28 and TRBJ2-7; a possible D gene is TRBD2 (6 bases). Trimming shortened V by 1 base and J by 2 bases, and 9 bases separated the two germline ends. The CDR3 extends over 14 amino acids. The germline V gene has CDR1 MDHEN and CDR2 SYDVKM. The CDR3 DNA sequence: TGTGCCAGCAGTTTATCGGGACTCGCCTACGAGCAGTACTTC. It encodes CASSLSGLAYEQYF.

V is TRBV9 and J is TRBJ2-2; 8 positions match TRBD1. Germline CDR1 SGDLS, CDR2 YYNGEE. V dropped 0 bases and J dropped 2; count of bases not matched to a gene: 3. There are 16 residues in the CDR3. CDR3 sequence (DNA): TGTGCCAGCAGCGTAGGAACAGGGGGTAACACCGGGGAGCTGTTTTTT. Translation: CASSVGTGGNTGELFF.

This chain joins TRBV29-1 and TRBJ2-1; 7 bases fit TRBD1. V was pared by 6 bases and J by 1 base, with 6 bases of the junction left unmatched. This CDR3 comprises 14 residues. The V gene's germline CDR1 is SQVTM and CDR2 ANQGSEA. CDR3 region: CSVAPGGSYNEQFF. In DNA, the CDR3 is TGCAGCGTCGCCCCAGGGGGATCCTACAATGAGCAGTTCTTC.

The CDR3 spells CASSLDQPPVDEQFF. The CDR3, as DNA: TGCGCCAGCAGCTTGGACCAACCCCCGGTTGATGAGCAGTTCTTC. J is TRBJ2-1 and V is TRBV5-1; no clear D. The V gene's germline CDR1 is SGHRS and CDR2 YFSETQ. The ends were cut back, 0 bases at V and 8 bases at J, with 15 bases in the middle. The CDR3 runs 15 residues.

The rearrangement joins TRBV19 to TRBJ2-5; a weak D match, TRBD2 (5 bases). Trimming left V 3 bases short and J 1 base short, with 18 bases between. There are 17 residues in the CDR3. CDR1 and CDR2 from the germline V gene are LNHDA and SQIVND (reference sequence). The CDR3 loop reads CASSITGNSGPQETQYF. In nucleotides, the CDR3 is TGTGCCAGTAGTATTACCGGGAACAGTGGGCCCCAAGAGACCCAGTACTTC.

This chain joins TRBV6-1 and TRBJ2-2; the match to TRBD1 covers 9 bases. Per the germline V gene, CDR1 is MNHNS and CDR2 is SASEGT. V trimming: 4 bases; J trimming: 0 bases; junction bases outside the gene matches: 15. This CDR3 spans 20 amino acids. Here the CDR3 DNA reads TGTGCCAGCAGTGCCACCTCCGGGACAGGGTTGTTTACGAACACCGGGGAGCTGTTTTTT. This encodes CASSATSGTGLFTNTGELFF.

CDR3 amino acids: CASSLAGQETHEQYF. Written as DNA, the CDR3 is TGTGCCAGCAGCTTGGCAGGACAGGAGACTCACGAGCAGTACTTC. The V call is TRBV5-5, the J call TRBJ2-7; 7 bases are shared with TRBD1. Germline assignment: CDR1 SGHKS and CDR2 YYEKEE (reference sequence). This CDR3 contains 15 residues. The trim removed 0 bases at V and 5 bases at J, leaving 8 bases unmatched.

The rearrangement joins TRBV7-2 to TRBJ1-3; TRBD1 matches 10 bases. V was clipped by 1 base and J by 4 bases; unmatched bases: 4. The CDR3 extends over 16 amino acids. The V gene's germline CDR1 is SGHTA and CDR2 FQGNSA. The DNA for the CDR3 is TGTGCCAGCAGCTTAGACGACAGGGGGCAAGGAAACACCATATATTTT. Encoded protein: CASSLDDRGQGNTIYF.

This sequence joins TRBV25-1 and TRBJ2-7, with 8 bases fitting TRBD1. Germline V lookup: CDR1 MGHDK, CDR2 SYGVNS. The CDR3 extends over 14 amino acids. V was clipped by 5 bases and J by 3 bases; unmatched bases: 6. CDR3 nucleotides: TGTGCCAGCAGTAGGGGGACAGGAATCTACGAGCAGTACTTC. Translation gives CASSRGTGIYEQYF.